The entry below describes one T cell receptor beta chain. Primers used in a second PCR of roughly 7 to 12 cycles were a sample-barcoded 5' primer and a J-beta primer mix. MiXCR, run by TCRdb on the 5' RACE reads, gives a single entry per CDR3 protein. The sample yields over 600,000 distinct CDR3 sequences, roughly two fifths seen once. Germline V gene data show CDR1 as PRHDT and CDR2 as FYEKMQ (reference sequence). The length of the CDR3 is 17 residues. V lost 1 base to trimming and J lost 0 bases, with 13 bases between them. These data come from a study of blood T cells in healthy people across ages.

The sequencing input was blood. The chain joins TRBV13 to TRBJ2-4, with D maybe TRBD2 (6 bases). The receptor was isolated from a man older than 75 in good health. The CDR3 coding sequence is TGTGCCAGCAGCTTAGACGGGAGAAACCTAGCCAAAAACATTCAGTACTTC. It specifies CASSLDGRNLAKNIQYF.